This TCR beta chain was sequenced in a study of cytomegalovirus exposure and HLA in healthy donors. Vbeta (60) and Jbeta (13) primers were used in the PCR. TCRdb keeps only in-frame clones here, not all; method: immunoSEQ multiplex PCR. The sample contains 95,000 to 100,000 clones, 60% to 75% of which appear only once. The germline V gene encodes CDR1 SGHRS and CDR2 YFSETQ. V lost 9 bases to trimming and J lost 2 bases, with 12 bases between them. CDR3 length: 13 amino acids. The count of this clone is one. V usage is TRBV5-1 and J usage is TRBJ2-1; tentative D call: TRBD1 (5 bases). This TCR derives from a middle-aged woman in good health and CMV-seronegative. Sequenced sample: PBMCs. CDR3 loop: CATRTDTYNEQFF. In DNA, the CDR3 is TGCGCCACCCGAACGGACACCTACAATGAGCAGTTCTTC.